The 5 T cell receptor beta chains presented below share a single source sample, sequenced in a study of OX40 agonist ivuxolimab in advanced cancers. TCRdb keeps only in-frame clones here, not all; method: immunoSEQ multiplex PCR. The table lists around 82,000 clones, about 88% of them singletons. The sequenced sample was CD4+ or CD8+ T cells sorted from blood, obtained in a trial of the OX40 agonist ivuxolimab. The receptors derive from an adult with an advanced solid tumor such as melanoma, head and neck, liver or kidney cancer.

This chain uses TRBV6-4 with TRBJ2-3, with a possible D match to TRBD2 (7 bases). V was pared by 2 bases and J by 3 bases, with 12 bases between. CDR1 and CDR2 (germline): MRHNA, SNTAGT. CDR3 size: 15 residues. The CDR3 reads CASSDRGALTDTQYF. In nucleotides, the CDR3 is TGTGCCAGCAGTGACCGGGGGGCATTAACAGATACGCAGTATTTT.

In DNA form, the CDR3 reads TGTGCCACCAGCAGAGATAGGGGGGTCGGCGGCGGGGAGCTGTTTTTT. Translating it yields CATSRDRGVGGGELFF. V gene TRBV15 combines with J gene TRBJ2-2; D tentatively reads TRBD1 or TRBD2 (6 bases each). The germline V gene encodes CDR1 LNHNV and CDR2 YYDKDF (reference sequence). This CDR3 spans 16 amino acids. V was trimmed by 0 bases and J by 7 bases, leaving 15 bases between them.

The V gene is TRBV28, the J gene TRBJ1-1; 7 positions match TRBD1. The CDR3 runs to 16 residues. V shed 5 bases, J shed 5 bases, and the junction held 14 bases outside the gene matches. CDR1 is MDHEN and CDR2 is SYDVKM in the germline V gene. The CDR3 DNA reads TGTGCCAGCAGTATTTGGGGCACAGGGGCGAGGACTGAAGCTTTCTTT. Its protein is CASSIWGTGARTEAFF. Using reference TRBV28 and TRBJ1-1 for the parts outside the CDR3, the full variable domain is DVKVTQSSRYLVKRTGEKVFLECVQDMDHENMFWYRQDPGLGLRLIYFSYDVKMKEKGDIPEGYSVSREKKERFSLILESASTNQTSMYLCASSIWGTGARTEAFFGQGTRLTVV.

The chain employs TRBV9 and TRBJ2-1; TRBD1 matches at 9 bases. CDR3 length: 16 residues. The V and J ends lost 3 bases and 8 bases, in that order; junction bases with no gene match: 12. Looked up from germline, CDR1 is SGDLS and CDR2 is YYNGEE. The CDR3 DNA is TGTGCCAGCAGCGACAGGACAGGGGCTTATGGAGATGAGCAGTTCTTC. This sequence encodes CASSDRTGAYGDEQFF.

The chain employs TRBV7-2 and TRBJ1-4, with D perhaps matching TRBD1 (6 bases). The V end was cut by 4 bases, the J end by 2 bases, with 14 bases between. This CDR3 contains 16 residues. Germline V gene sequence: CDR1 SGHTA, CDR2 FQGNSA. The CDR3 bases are TGTGCCAGCAGCTCTCCGGGGGCAGGGACTAATGAAAAACTGTTTTTT. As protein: CASSSPGAGTNEKLFF.